The subject of this entry is one TCR beta chain. Uncontrolled infections, other autoimmune diseases, pregnancy or lactation led to exclusion of patients. Amplified regions were TCR beta CDR3 sequences from RNA transcripts. When the TCR CDR3 underwent first-round RT-PCR, the HTBI primer set was used. From the multiplex PCR reads, TCRdb called clonotypes with MiXCR, one entry per CDR3 protein. The sample consists of roughly 640,000 distinct CDR3 sequences, roughly 16% of them appearing once. These data come from a study of T cells in Graves' hyperthyroidism and ophthalmopathy. Deletions cut 4 bases from V and 3 bases from J, with 9 bases between. The CDR3 sequence is 14 residues long. CDR1 is LGHNA and CDR2 is YNFKEQ in the germline V gene.

This sequence joins TRBV4-2 and TRBJ2-2; no definite D call. Sequenced material: blood. The sequence was obtained from a woman aged 40 to 50 with Graves' ophthalmopathy. The CDR3 sequence is CASSPRHDTGELFF. The CDR3 DNA sequence: TGTGCCAGCAGCCCCCGACACGACACCGGGGAGCTGTTTTTT.